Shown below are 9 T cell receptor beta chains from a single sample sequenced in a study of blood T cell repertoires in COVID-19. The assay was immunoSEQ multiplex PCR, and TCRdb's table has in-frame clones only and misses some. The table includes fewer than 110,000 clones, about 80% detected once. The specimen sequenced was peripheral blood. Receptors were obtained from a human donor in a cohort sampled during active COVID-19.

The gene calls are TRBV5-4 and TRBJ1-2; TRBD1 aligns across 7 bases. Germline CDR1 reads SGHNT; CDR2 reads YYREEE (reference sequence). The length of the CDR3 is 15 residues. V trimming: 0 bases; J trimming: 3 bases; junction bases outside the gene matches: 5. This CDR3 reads CASSLGGGRDYGYTF. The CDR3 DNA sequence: TGTGCCAGCAGCTTGGGAGGGGGCCGGGACTATGGCTACACCTTC. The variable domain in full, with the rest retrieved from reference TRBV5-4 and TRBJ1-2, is ETGVTQSPTHLIKTRGQQVTLRCSSQSGHNTVSWYQQALGQGPQFIFQYYREEENGRGNFPPRFSGLQFPNYSSELNVNALELDDSALYLCASSLGGGRDYGYTFGSGTRLTVV.

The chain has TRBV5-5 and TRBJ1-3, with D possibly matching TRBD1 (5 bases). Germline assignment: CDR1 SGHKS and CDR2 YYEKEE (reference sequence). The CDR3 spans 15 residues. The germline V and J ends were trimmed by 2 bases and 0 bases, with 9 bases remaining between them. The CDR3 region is CASSLADSSGNTIYF. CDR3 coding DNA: TGTGCCAGCAGCTTAGCAGACAGCTCTGGAAACACCATATATTTT. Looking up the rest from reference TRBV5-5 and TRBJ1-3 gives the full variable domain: DAGVTQSPTHLIKTRGQQVTLRCSPISGHKSVSWYQQVLGQGPQFIFQYYEKEERGRGNFPDRFSARQFPNYSSELNVNALLLGDSALYLCASSLADSSGNTIYFGEGSWLTVV.

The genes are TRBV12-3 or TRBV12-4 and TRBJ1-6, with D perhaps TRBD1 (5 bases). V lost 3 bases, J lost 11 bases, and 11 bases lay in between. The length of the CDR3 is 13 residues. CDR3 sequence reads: CASSLVQGAPLHF. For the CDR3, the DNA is TGTGCCAGCAGTTTGGTGCAGGGTGCACCCCTCCACTTT.

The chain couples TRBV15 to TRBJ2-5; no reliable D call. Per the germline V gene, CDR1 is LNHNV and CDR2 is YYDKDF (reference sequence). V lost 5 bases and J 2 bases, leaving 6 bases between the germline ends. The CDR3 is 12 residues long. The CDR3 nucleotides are TGTGCCACCAGCGCTCGGCAAGAGACCCAGTACTTC. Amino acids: CATSARQETQYF.

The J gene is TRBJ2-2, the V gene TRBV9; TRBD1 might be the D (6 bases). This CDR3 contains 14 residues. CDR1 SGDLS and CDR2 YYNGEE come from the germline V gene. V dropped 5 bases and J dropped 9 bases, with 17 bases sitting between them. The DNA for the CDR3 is TGTGCCAGCAGAGGGACAAAGGGCGGCAGGGAGCTGTTTTTT. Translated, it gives CASRGTKGGRELFF.

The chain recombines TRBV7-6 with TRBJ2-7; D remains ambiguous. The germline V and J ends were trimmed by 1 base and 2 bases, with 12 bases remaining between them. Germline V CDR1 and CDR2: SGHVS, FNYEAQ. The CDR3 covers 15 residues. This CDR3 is CASSLDLGSPYEQYF. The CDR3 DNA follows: TGTGCCAGCAGCTTAGACCTGGGCAGCCCCTACGAGCAGTACTTC.

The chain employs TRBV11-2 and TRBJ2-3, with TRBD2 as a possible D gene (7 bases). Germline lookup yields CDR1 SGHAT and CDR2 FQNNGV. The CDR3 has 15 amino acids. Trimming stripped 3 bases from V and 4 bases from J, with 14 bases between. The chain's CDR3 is CASSLGGGKADTQYF. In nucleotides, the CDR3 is TGTGCCAGCAGCTTGGGCGGGGGCAAGGCAGATACGCAGTATTTT.

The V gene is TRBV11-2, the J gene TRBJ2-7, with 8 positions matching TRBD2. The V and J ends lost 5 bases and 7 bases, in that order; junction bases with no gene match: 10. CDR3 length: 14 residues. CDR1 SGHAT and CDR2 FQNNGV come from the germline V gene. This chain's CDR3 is CASSHPSGGGEQYF. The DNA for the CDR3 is TGTGCCAGCAGCCATCCGAGCGGGGGCGGGGAGCAGTACTTC.

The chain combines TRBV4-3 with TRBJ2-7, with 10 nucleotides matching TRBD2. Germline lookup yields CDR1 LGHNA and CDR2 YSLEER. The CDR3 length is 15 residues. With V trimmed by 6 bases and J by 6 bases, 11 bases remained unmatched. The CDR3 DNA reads TGCGCCAGCAGACCTCAACTAGCGGGGTACGGCGAGCAGTACTTC. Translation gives CASRPQLAGYGEQYF.